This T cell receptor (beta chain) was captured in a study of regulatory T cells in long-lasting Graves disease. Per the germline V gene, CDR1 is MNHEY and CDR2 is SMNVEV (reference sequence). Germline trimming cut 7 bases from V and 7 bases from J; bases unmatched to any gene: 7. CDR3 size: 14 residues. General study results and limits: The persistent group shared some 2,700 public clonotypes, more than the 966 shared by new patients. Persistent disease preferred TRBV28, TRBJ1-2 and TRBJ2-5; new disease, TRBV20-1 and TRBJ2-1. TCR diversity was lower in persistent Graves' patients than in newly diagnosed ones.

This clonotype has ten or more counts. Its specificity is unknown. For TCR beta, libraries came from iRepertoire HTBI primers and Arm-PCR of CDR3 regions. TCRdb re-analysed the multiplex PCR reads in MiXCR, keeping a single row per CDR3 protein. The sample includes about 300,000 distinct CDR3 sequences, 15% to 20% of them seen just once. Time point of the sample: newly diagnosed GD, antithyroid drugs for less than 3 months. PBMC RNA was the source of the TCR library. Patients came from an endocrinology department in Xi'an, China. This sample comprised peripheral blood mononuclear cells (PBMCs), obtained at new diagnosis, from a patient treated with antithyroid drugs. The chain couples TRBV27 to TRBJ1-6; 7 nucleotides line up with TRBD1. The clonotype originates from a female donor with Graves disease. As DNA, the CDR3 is TGTGCCAGCAAAAACAGGGGCGGGAATTCACCCCTCCACTTT. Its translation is CASKNRGGNSPLHF.